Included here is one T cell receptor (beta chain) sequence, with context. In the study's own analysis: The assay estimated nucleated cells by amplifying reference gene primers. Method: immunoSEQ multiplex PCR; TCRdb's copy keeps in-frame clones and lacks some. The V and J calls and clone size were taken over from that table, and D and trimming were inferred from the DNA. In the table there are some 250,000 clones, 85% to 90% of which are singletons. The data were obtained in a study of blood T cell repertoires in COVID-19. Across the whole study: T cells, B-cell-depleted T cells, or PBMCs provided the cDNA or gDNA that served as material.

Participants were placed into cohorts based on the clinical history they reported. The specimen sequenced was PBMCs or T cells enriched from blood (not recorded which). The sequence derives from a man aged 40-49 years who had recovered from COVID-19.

For the CDR3, the DNA is TGTGCCAGCGGCACCAGGGGGCGTATCTACGAGCAGTACTTC. This sequence encodes CASGTRGRIYEQYF. The V gene is TRBV19, the J gene TRBJ2-7, with 8 bases identical to TRBD1. J was trimmed by 3 bases and V by 9 bases; bases with no gene match: 10. The CDR3 is made up of 14 amino acids. Germline V CDR1 and CDR2: LNHDA, SQIVND (reference sequence).